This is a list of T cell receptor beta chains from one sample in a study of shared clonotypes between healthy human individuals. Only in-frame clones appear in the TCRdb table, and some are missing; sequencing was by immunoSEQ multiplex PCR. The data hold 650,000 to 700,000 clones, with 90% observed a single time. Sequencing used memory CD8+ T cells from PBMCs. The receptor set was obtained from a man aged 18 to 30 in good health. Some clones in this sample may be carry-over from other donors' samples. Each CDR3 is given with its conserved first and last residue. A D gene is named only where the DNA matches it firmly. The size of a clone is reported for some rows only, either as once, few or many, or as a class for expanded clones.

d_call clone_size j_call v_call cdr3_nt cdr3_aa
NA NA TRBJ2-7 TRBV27 TGTGCCAGCAGTTTATCAGGGGGAGGCTTCTACGAGCAGTACTTC CASSLSGGGFYEQYF
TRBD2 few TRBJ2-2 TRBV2 TGTGCCAGCAGTGAATGGGGACTAGCGGCGAACACCGGGGAGCTGTTTTTT CASSEWGLAANTGELFF
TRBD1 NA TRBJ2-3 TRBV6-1 TGTGCCAGCAGTGAAGCGCCGGGACAGACCACCGCCGATACGCAGTATTTT CASSEAPGQTTADTQYF
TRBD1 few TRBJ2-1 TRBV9 TGTGCCAGCAGCGTCCCCGGGACAGGGCAGTTCTTC CASSVPGTGQFF
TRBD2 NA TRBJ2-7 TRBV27 TGTGCCAGCAGTCCGGCGGGGGGCTCCTACGAGCAGTACTTC CASSPAGGSYEQYF
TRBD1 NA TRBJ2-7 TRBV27 TGTGCCAGCAGTTATTCTATCGGCGACAGGGGGACCTACGAGCAGTACTTC CASSYSIGDRGTYEQYF
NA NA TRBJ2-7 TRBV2 TGTGCCAGCAGGGGGTACGAGCAGTACTTC CASRGYEQYF
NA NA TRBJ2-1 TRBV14 TGTGCCAGCAGCCAAGGCACTAGACAGCCAGTTGAGCAGTTCTTC CASSQGTRQPVEQFF
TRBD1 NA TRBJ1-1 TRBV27 TGTGCCAGCAGTCCCCGACAGGGTGATGAAGCTTTCTTT CASSPRQGDEAFF
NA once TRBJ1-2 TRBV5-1 TGCGCCAGCAGCGACCTTGACAGTGGAAAGTCGGGTGGCTACACCTTC CASSDLDSGKSGGYTF
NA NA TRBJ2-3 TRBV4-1 TGCGCCAGCAGCCAAGGCGGGACTCTAGCAGGGGGCACAGATACGCAGTATTTT CASSQGGTLAGGTDTQYF
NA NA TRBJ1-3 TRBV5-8 TGTGCCAGCAGCTTGGTCGGGCAGGGCGGAAACACCATATATTTT CASSLVGQGGNTIYF
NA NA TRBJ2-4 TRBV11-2 TGTGCCAGCAACCCAGGACTGCCTGCCAAAAACATTCAGTACTTC CASNPGLPAKNIQYF
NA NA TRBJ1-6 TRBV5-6 TGTGCCAGCAGCCCATCCTATAATTCACCCCTCCACTTT CASSPSYNSPLHF
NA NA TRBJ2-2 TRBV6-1 TGTGCCAGCAGTGAACTAAAGGGATACCCGAACACCGGGGAGCTGTTTTTT CASSELKGYPNTGELFF
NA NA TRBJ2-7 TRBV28 TGTGCCAGCACCCTAGACACTAGAAGCTACGAGCAGTACTTC CASTLDTRSYEQYF
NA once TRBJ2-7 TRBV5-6 TGTGCCAGCAGCTCCCCTTCGTCCGGTCCAAGCTCCTACGAGCAGTACTTC CASSSPSSGPSSYEQYF
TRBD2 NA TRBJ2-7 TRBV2 TGTGCCAGCAGTGAACTAGCGGGAGGGTACGAGCAGTACTTC CASSELAGGYEQYF
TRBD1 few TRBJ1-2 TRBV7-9 TGTGCCAGCAGCGGACAGGGCGGCTATGGCTACACCTTC CASSGQGGYGYTF
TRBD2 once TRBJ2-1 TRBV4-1 TGCGCCAGCAGCCAAGTCTCACTAGCGGCTTACAATGAGCAGTTCTTC CASSQVSLAAYNEQFF
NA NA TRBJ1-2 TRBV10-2 TGCGCCAGCAGTGAGGTCGGGTCTGGCTACACCTTC CASSEVGSGYTF
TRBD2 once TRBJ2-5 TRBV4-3 TGCGCCAGCAGCCAAGGTTTTGCGGGAGCCGAGACCCAGTACTTC CASSQGFAGAETQYF
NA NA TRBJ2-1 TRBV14 TGTGCCAGCAGCCAAGATAGTGTCAGGCCCTTGGGCAATGAGCAGTTCTTC CASSQDSVRPLGNEQFF
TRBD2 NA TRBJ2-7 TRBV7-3 TGTGCGAGGGGGGGGACTAGCGGGACCTACGAGCAGTACTTC CARGGTSGTYEQYF
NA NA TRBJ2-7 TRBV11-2 TGTGCCAGCAGCTTAGATCTAAACGAGCAGTACTTC CASSLDLNEQYF
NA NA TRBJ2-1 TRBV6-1 TGTGCCACCATCTCGAGCGGTTACAATGAGCAGTTCTTC CATISSGYNEQFF
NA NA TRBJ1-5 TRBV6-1 TGTGCCAGCAGTTTGGCCGCTCGGGGTAATCAGCCCCAGCATTTT CASSLAARGNQPQHF
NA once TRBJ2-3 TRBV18 TGTGCCAGCTCACCGCCCTTGACGGGCACAGATACGCAGTATTTT CASSPPLTGTDTQYF
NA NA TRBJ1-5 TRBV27 TGTGCCAGCAGTCCATTCCTTCAACAGGGCCTTAATCAGCCCCAGCATTTT CASSPFLQQGLNQPQHF
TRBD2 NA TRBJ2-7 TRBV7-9 TGTGCCAGCAGCTTACCACCGGCCGGGACTAGGAATTTTTACGAGCAGTACTTC CASSLPPAGTRNFYEQYF
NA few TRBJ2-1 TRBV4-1 TGCGCCAGCAGCCAAGAAAGTTCTAGAGCTGAGCAGTTCTTC CASSQESSRAEQFF
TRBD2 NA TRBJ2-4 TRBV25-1 TGTGCCAGCAGTGAACGGAGAGGGACTAGCGGGAGTGAAAACATTCAGTACTTC CASSERRGTSGSENIQYF
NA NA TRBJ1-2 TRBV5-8 TGTGCCAGCAGCTTGCAGGGCTTCCAAGGAAACTATGGCTACACCTTC CASSLQGFQGNYGYTF
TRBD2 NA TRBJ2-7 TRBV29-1 TGCAGCGTTGCGGGGGGTGGTGAGTACGAGCAGTACTTC CSVAGGGEYEQYF
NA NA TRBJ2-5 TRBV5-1 TGCGCCAGCAGCTTGGGGGGTCGGAGGGACGAGACCCAGTACTTC CASSLGGRRDETQYF
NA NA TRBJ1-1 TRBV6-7 TGTGCCAGCAGTTACTCGATATGTCAGTGGGGGACGAACACTGAAGCTTTCTTT CASSYSICQWGTNTEAFF
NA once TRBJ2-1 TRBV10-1 TGCGCCAGCAGCCGCTCGCGGGAACGCAATGAGCAGTTCTTC CASSRSRERNEQFF
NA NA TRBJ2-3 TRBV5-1 TGCGCCAGCAGCCCGGGGGCGCCAGATACGCAGTATTTT CASSPGAPDTQYF
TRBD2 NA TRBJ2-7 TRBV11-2 TGTGCCAGCAGCTTCGGGACTAGCGGAGAATACGAGCAGTACTTC CASSFGTSGEYEQYF
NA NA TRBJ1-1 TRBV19 TGTGCCAGTAGCCACCGGGCCTCGAAAACCTGGAACACTGAAGCTTTCTTT CASSHRASKTWNTEAFF
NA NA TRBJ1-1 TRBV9 TGTGCCAGCAGCGTTGGGGGTACTGAAGCTTTCTTT CASSVGGTEAFF
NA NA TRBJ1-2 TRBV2 TGTGCCAGCACCTTGGTGATGGGGGGGAACTATGGCTACACCTTC CASTLVMGGNYGYTF
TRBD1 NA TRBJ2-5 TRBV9 TGTGCCAGCAGCGTGGGGACAGGGAGCGGAGAGACCCAGTACTTC CASSVGTGSGETQYF
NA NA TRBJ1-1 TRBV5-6 TGTGCCAGCAGCGCGGACGGCACTGAAGCTTTCTTT CASSADGTEAFF
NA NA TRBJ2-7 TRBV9 TGTGCCAGCAGCCCGGCAGGTTCGTACGAGCAGTACTTC CASSPAGSYEQYF
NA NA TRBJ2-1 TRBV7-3 TGTGCCAGCAGCGGCAGGCTCGCCGGCCCGGGGAATGAGCAGTTCTTC CASSGRLAGPGNEQFF
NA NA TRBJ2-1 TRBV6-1 TGTGCCAGCAGTGAAGCGAGGAACAACCGACTGCCCCCCAATGAGCAGTTCTTC CASSEARNNRLPPNEQFF
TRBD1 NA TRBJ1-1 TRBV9 TGTGCCAGCAGCGCCGGAGACAGGGGGAACACTGAAGCTTTCTTT CASSAGDRGNTEAFF
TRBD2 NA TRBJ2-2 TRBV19 TGTGCCAGTAGTATCGGACTAGCGGTTACCGGGGAGCTGTTTTTT CASSIGLAVTGELFF
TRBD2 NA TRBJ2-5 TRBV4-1 TGCGCCAGCAGCCATATCGGACTAGGGGAGACCCAGTACTTC CASSHIGLGETQYF
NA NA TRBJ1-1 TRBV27 TGTGCCAGCAGTTTTTGGAAAGACACTGAAGCTTTCTTT CASSFWKDTEAFF
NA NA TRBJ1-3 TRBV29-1 TGCAGCGTCACGCTCTACTCTGGAAACACCATATATTTT CSVTLYSGNTIYF
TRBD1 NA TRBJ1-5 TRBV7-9 TGTGCCAGCAGCCAAAGGACAGGGAATCGCAATCAGCCCCAGCATTTT CASSQRTGNRNQPQHF
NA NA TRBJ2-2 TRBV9 TGTGCCAGCTCTGGACAAGCGAACACCGGGGAGCTGTTTTTT CASSGQANTGELFF
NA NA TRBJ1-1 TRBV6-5 TGTGCCAGCAGTTACCCCGGGACAATGAACACTGAAGCTTTCTTT CASSYPGTMNTEAFF
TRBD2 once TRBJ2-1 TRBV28 TGTGCCAGCAGTCCGAGACTAGCGGGAGCCTCCGGAGAGCAGTTCTTC CASSPRLAGASGEQFF
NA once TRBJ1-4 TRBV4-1 TGCGCCAGCAGCCACCCGGCGGGGGGGGTTACGAGTGAAAAACTGTTTTTT CASSHPAGGVTSEKLFF
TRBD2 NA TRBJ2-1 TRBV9 TGTGCCAGCAGCCCCATGGGAACTAGCGGCTACAATGAGCAGTTCTTC CASSPMGTSGYNEQFF